This T cell receptor (beta chain) was identified in a study of cytomegalovirus exposure and HLA in healthy donors. With 60 Vbeta and 13 Jbeta primers, the PCR was carried out. The assay was immunoSEQ multiplex PCR, and TCRdb's table has in-frame clones only and misses some. In all, the sample yields roughly 200,000 clones. The CDR3 is 14 residues long. The germline V gene has CDR1 MRHNA and CDR2 SNTAGT. Germline trimming cut 5 bases from V and 3 bases from J; bases unmatched to any gene: 6. The receptor's source is a girl aged 2-15 years in good health and CMV-seropositive. The chain uses TRBV6-4 and TRBJ2-7; 8 bases are a match to TRBD2. The source material was PBMCs. CDR3: CASSRIAGNYEQYF. In DNA, the CDR3 is TGTGCCAGCAGTCGGATAGCGGGAAACTACGAGCAGTACTTC.